A selection of T cell receptor beta chains follows, all from one sample in a study of CD8+CD57+ T cells in acquired aplastic anemia. One entry per CDR3 protein, called by TCRdb with MiXCR from the reads. The sample yields more than 200,000 distinct CDR3 sequences, around 50% seen once. Sequencing was done on a sample of sorted CD4+, CD8+, or CD8+CD57+ T cells (not recorded which) from PBMCs. These TCRs come from a human donor with aplastic anemia. The conserved cysteine and the conserved F or W are not part of the CDR3 here. The D gene is left open where the match is weak.

J gene | V gene | D gene | CDR3 length | CDR3 protein
TRBJ1-1 | TRBV2 | - | 10 | ASGSWDAEAF
TRBJ1-2 | TRBV6-1 | - | 14 | ASYKGGVPANYGYT
TRBJ2-2 | TRBV29-1 | TRBD1 | 12 | SVQGQGTTGELF
TRBJ2-3 | TRBV20-1 | TRBD2 | 14 | SAPRLAGGGTDTQY
TRBJ1-2 | TRBV5-1 | TRBD1 | 14 | ASSLEGGQESYGYT
TRBJ1-2 | TRBV6-5 | - | 12 | ASSYLEGRGGYT
TRBJ1-1 | TRBV6-1 | - | 11 | ASTRQEKNEAF
- | TRBV5-1 | - | 13 | ASSPGGTQTYEQY
TRBJ2-7 | TRBV7-9 | TRBD2 | 13 | ASSLVTSGAYEQY
TRBJ2-5 | TRBV19 | TRBD1 | 13 | ASSYRGPKAETQY
TRBJ1-2 | TRBV5-1 | TRBD1 | 14 | ASSTRQGGPDYGYT
TRBJ1-1 | TRBV9 | - | 10 | ASSLLGDRAF
TRBJ2-3 | TRBV11-2 | TRBD2 | 12 | ASTRGGLIDTQY
TRBJ1-2 | TRBV12-3/TRBV12-4 | - | 10 | ASSFDFYGYT
TRBJ2-7 | TRBV19 | TRBD2 | 11 | ASSMRGGEEQY
TRBJ1-3 | TRBV7-9 | - | 15 | ASSLAKTGHSGNTIY
TRBJ2-2 | TRBV2 | TRBD2 | 13 | ASSEREANTGELF
TRBJ2-7 | TRBV7-9 | - | 11 | ASSLADRYEQY
TRBJ2-7 | TRBV10-1 | - | 17 | ASNVGGGRGLRSSYEQY
TRBJ2-5 | TRBV20-1 | TRBD2 | 13 | SATLAGGLKETQY
TRBJ2-5 | TRBV20-1 | TRBD2 | 15 | SARGQLLAGGPRTQY
TRBJ1-2 | TRBV5-6 | - | 11 | ASSSRAGYGYT
TRBJ2-3 | TRBV2 | - | 14 | ASREDSLRGTDTQY
TRBJ1-2 | TRBV19 | - | 11 | ASSPITGYGYT
TRBJ2-2 | TRBV10-3 | - | 11 | AISEADSGELF
TRBJ2-5 | TRBV19 | TRBD1 | 13 | ASNGRTGPNQPQY
TRBJ2-7 | TRBV20-1 | - | 12 | SARDLRTVFEQY
TRBJ1-5 | TRBV15 | TRBD1 | 11 | AIATGGNQPQH
TRBJ1-2 | TRBV5-5 | - | 10 | ASSLGFSGYT
TRBJ2-1 | TRBV20-1 | - | 14 | SAREHGGPAYNEQF
TRBJ2-1 | TRBV29-1 | TRBD2 | 14 | SVERLAVSSYNEQF
TRBJ2-7 | TRBV10-2 | TRBD1 | 15 | ASSAIPGQGRSYEQY
TRBJ2-3 | TRBV19 | - | 12 | ASSIEGSSDTQY
TRBJ1-3 | TRBV6-1 | - | 15 | ASSGEVLGRSGNTIY
TRBJ2-2 | TRBV10-1 | TRBD2 | 16 | ASSETLAGGSGTGELF
TRBJ1-2 | TRBV5-6 | TRBD1 | 11 | ASSMTGSYGYT
TRBJ2-3 | TRBV7-2 | - | 13 | ASSPPGGGFDTQY
TRBJ2-1 | TRBV20-1 | - | 8 | SAPDNEQF
TRBJ2-1 | TRBV7-2 | - | 16 | ASSLAGGASRSYNEQF
TRBJ2-7 | TRBV6-6 | - | 14 | ASSSSEGLPPYEQY
TRBJ2-5 | TRBV5-1 | - | 9 | ASSWAETQY
TRBJ2-1 | TRBV29-1 | TRBD1 | 12 | SVEGTGLYNEQF